Below are 28 T cell receptor beta chains sequenced from a single sample in a study of blood T cells in healthy people across ages. Sample-barcoded 5' priming and a J-beta primer mix drove a second PCR of roughly 6 to 12 cycles. TCRdb re-called the 5' RACE reads with MiXCR, one entry per CDR3 protein. The sample has about 1.8 million distinct CDR3 sequences; approximately 50% are singletons. Sequenced material: blood. The receptors were sampled from a woman aged 40-49 years in good health.

This clonotype was found a few times. The rearrangement links TRBV20-1 to TRBJ1-2; 7 bases align to TRBD1. The CDR3 totals 13 residues. Germline V lookup: CDR1 DFQATT, CDR2 SNEGSKA (reference sequence). V lost 3 bases, J lost 6 bases, and 7 bases stayed unmatched. The CDR3 DNA reads TGCAGTGCTAGTATGGACAGGAATAATGGCTACACCTTC. It translates to CSASMDRNNGYTF.

This clonotype turned up a few times. The chain is built from TRBV11-2 and TRBJ1-4; 8 nucleotides align to TRBD1. The CDR3 loop spans 13 amino acids. Germline CDR1 SGHAT, CDR2 FQNNGV. V lost 3 bases to trimming and J lost 7 bases; unmatched junction nucleotides: 1. The CDR3 reads CASSLGQVEKLFF. Written as DNA, the CDR3 is TGTGCCAGCAGCTTGGGACAGGTTGAAAAACTGTTTTTT.

This clonotype was counted a few times. The DNA for the CDR3 is TGTGCCAGCAGCGTAGGCGCTAGATCTGGAGATACGCAGTATTTT. As protein: CASSVGARSGDTQYF. The rearrangement uses TRBV9 and TRBJ2-3; D is unclear. The CDR3 covers 15 residues. Deletions cut 0 bases from V and 5 bases from J, with 13 bases between. Germline CDR1 and CDR2: SGDLS and YYNGEE. Together with reference TRBV9 and TRBJ2-3, the CDR3 gives the full variable domain: DSGVTQTPKHLITATGQRVTLRCSPRSGDLSVYWYQQSLDQGLQFLIQYYNGEERAKGNILERFSAQQFPDLHSELNLSSLELGDSALYFCASSVGARSGDTQYFGPGTRLTVL.

The rearrangement uses TRBV21-1 and TRBJ2-7; the tabulated D call, TRBD2, remains unverified against the DNA. TRBV21-1 corresponds to a pseudogene. The CDR3 has 14 residues. The CDR3 sequence is CAREHQRGPYEQYF. In nucleotides, the CDR3 is TGTGCCAGAGAACACCAGCGGGGGCCCTACGAGCAGTACTTC.

Here the CDR3 reads CASDRGQPQHF. As DNA, the CDR3 is TGTGCCAGCGACCGGGGTCAGCCCCAGCATTTT. The V gene is TRBV6-2 or TRBV6-3, the J gene TRBJ1-5, with D hard to call. The V end lost 8 bases, the J end lost 6 bases, and 8 bases lay between the germline ends. The germline CDR1 and CDR2 sequences are MNHEY and SVGEGT. The CDR3 loop spans 11 amino acids.

The V call is TRBV20-1, the J call TRBJ1-6, with unresolved D. There are 13 residues in the CDR3. V lost 3 bases, J lost 6 bases, and 9 bases lay in between. From germline, CDR1 is DFQATT and CDR2 SNEGSKA (reference sequence). CDR3: CSARPVINSPLHF. In nucleotides, the CDR3 is TGCAGTGCTAGGCCGGTAATTAATTCACCCCTCCACTTT.

The rearrangement uses TRBV4-3 and TRBJ1-2, with TRBD1 matching 7 bases. With 3 bases clipped from V and 8 bases from J, the junction kept 15 bases outside the gene matches. Germline V lookup: CDR1 LGHNA, CDR2 YSLEER. The CDR3 covers 16 residues. In nucleotides, the CDR3 is TGCGCCAGCAGCCAGCAGGTGGGACAGCCGTTTGGGGGCTACACCTTC. Encoded protein: CASSQQVGQPFGGYTF.

The chain recombines TRBV6-5 with TRBJ1-1; TRBD1 might be the D (6 bases). Trimming removed 8 bases at V and 0 bases at J, with 16 bases between. The CDR3 is 15 residues long. CDR1 is MNHEY and CDR2 is SVGAGI in the germline V gene. For the CDR3, the DNA is TGTGCCAGCCGCGGGGGGGGCTCGGTGAACACTGAAGCTTTCTTT. Amino acids: CASRGGGSVNTEAFF.

CDR3 amino acids: CASSARTGRANEKLFF. The DNA for the CDR3 is TGTGCCAGCAGCGCCAGGACAGGACGGGCTAATGAAAAACTGTTTTTT. The chain links TRBV5-5 to TRBJ1-4, with TRBD1 matching over 7 bases. CDR3 length: 16 amino acids. CDR1 and CDR2 (germline): SGHKS, YYEKEE (reference sequence). Trimming at V came to 4 bases and at J to 3 bases, leaving 9 bases not matched to a gene.

The V gene is TRBV28, the J gene TRBJ1-4, with D perhaps matching TRBD1 (6 bases). Germline V CDR1 and CDR2: MDHEN, SYDVKM. This CDR3 is 14 amino acids long. The germline V and J ends were trimmed by 7 bases and 7 bases, with 16 bases remaining between them. The CDR3 region is CASKGPGGGEKLFF. The DNA for the CDR3 is TGTGCCAGCAAGGGACCGGGGGGCGGTGAAAAACTGTTTTTT.

This clonotype was observed once. J is TRBJ2-5 and V is TRBV4-1, with D possibly being TRBD1 or TRBD2 (5 bases each). With 2 bases removed from V and 5 bases from J, the gap between germline ends came to 21 bases. The CDR3 length is 17 residues. Germline V lookup: CDR1 MGHRA, CDR2 YSYEKL. In DNA, the CDR3 is TGCGCCAGCAGCCAACCTGCCGGGGCGCATGGTAGGGAGACCCAGTACTTC. Translation gives CASSQPAGAHGRETQYF.

As to this clonotype: One end of the junction does not line up with germline, which may come from a read error. V usage is TRBV15 and J usage is TRBJ2-7, with 10 nucleotides matching TRBD2. The CDR3 extends over 15 amino acids. Germline V gene data show CDR1 as LNHNV and CDR2 as YYDKDF (reference sequence). The CDR3 reads CSTSRDSGGTYEQYF. CDR3 sequence (DNA): TGTTCCACCAGCAGAGATAGCGGGGGGACTTACGAGCAGTACTTC.

This rearrangement joins TRBV3-1 to TRBJ2-3; D possibly corresponds to TRBD2 (6 bases). The CDR3 extends over 16 amino acids. The germline gives CDR1 LGHDT, CDR2 YNNKEL (reference sequence). Deletions cut 2 bases from V and 2 bases from J, with 14 bases between. The CDR3 DNA is TGTGCCAGCAGCCAACTAAGGGACTCCCCCACAGATACGCAGTATTTT. Translation gives CASSQLRDSPTDTQYF.

This rearrangement joins TRBV12-3 or TRBV12-4 to TRBJ2-3, with D unclear. CDR3 length: 14 amino acids. V dropped 7 bases and J dropped 6 bases, with 17 bases sitting between them. The chain's CDR3 is CASNHFGSSDTQYF. In DNA, the CDR3 is TGTGCCAGCAACCACTTCGGCAGCTCCGATACGCAGTATTTT.

V usage is TRBV7-6 and J usage is TRBJ2-5, with a tentative D call TRBD1 (6 bases). The CDR3 loop spans 14 amino acids. V was cut by 4 bases and J by 1 base, with 10 bases left in between. Per the germline V gene, CDR1 is SGHVS and CDR2 is FNYEAQ. The CDR3 protein is CASSSRQAQETQYF. Written as DNA, the CDR3 is TGTGCCAGCAGCTCGAGACAGGCCCAAGAGACCCAGTACTTC. Supplemented by reference TRBV7-6 and TRBJ2-5, the full variable domain reads GAGVSQSPRYKVTKRGQDVALRCDPISGHVSLYWYRQALGQGPEFLTYFNYEAQQDKSGLPNDRFSAERPEGSISTLTIQRTEQRDSAMYRCASSSRQAQETQYFGPGTRLLVL.

V usage is TRBV10-2 and J usage is TRBJ2-7, with TRBD1 identical over 7 bases. With the DNA end fitting TRBJ2-5 better, the J assignment may be wrong. Per the germline V gene, CDR1 is WSHSY and CDR2 is SAAADI. The CDR3 has 14 amino acids. CDR3 loop: CASQTRTGSETQYF. The DNA of the CDR3 is TGCGCCAGCCAAACGCGGACAGGTTCGGAGACCCAGTACTTC.

The chain combines TRBV27 with TRBJ1-1, with D tentatively TRBD1 (5 bases). Trimming left V 6 bases short and J 4 bases short, with 12 bases between. The germline gives CDR1 MNHEY, CDR2 SMNVEV (reference sequence). This CDR3 is built from 13 residues. This CDR3 reads CASRLRVFTEAFF. CDR3 nucleotide sequence: TGTGCCAGCAGGCTCAGGGTGTTCACTGAAGCTTTCTTT.

The chain is built from TRBV20-1 and TRBJ2-1; possible D gene TRBD1, 5 bases. CDR1 is DFQATT, CDR2 SNEGSKA, per germline (reference sequence). There are 14 residues in the CDR3. Trimming cost V 6 bases and J 4 bases, with 16 bases left between them. DNA for the CDR3: TGCAGTGCAAAAACTGGCAGGACATACAATGAGCAGTTCTTC. As protein: CSAKTGRTYNEQFF.

The chain has TRBV5-1 and TRBJ2-3, with TRBD2 identical over 10 bases. Per the germline V gene, CDR1 is SGHRS and CDR2 is YFSETQ. V gave up 2 bases and J gave up 2 bases; unmatched junction bases: 11. CDR3 length: 18 amino acids. CDR3 bases: TGCGCCAGCAGCTTTAGCGGGGGGCCACCCCTACACACAGATACGCAGTATTTT. It translates to CASSFSGGPPLHTDTQYF.

This clonotype was observed a few times. The chain recombines TRBV5-1 with TRBJ2-3, with 9 bases fitting TRBD1. Unmatched junction bases numbered 1, after V lost 4 bases and J lost 4 bases. The CDR3 is 13 amino acids. Per germline, CDR1 SGHRS and CDR2 YFSETQ. CDR3 residues: CASSGTGSDTQYF. CDR3 nucleotide sequence: TGCGCCAGCAGCGGGACAGGGTCAGATACGCAGTATTTT.

This CDR3 reads CASTNCATNEKLFF. CDR3 in DNA: TGTGCCAGCACTAACTGTGCAACTAATGAAAAACTGTTTTTT. This rearrangement joins TRBV6-5 to TRBJ1-4; the D is unclear. CDR1 is MNHEY, CDR2 SVGAGI, per germline. Trimming cost V 7 bases and J 0 bases, with 9 bases left between them. This CDR3 contains 14 residues.

This clonotype showed up just a few times. The chain is built from TRBV5-5 and TRBJ2-1; 8 positions agree with TRBD2. The CDR3 contains 15 residues. The V segment lost 1 base and the J segment 3 bases; nucleotides outside the gene matches: 3. Germline CDR1 SGHKS, CDR2 YYEKEE (reference sequence). The CDR3 nucleotides are TGTGCCAGCAGCTTGTCAGCGGGGGACTACAATGAGCAGTTCTTC. Protein: CASSLSAGDYNEQFF.

V and J are TRBV9 and TRBJ2-7, with 9 nucleotides matching TRBD2. This CDR3 comprises 16 residues. The germline V gene has CDR1 SGDLS and CDR2 YYNGEE. V was pared by 3 bases and J by 9 bases, with 16 bases of the junction left unmatched. CDR3 nucleotides: TGTGCCAGCAGCGAAGGCAGCGGGGGGAGTCAAGAGACGCAGTACTTC. Residues: CASSEGSGGSQETQYF.

This clonotype showed up just a few times. J is TRBJ2-4 and V is TRBV15; no firm D call. V lost 1 base to trimming and J lost 12 bases, with 13 bases between them. Per germline, CDR1 LNHNV and CDR2 YYDKDF (reference sequence). The CDR3 is 13 amino acids. CDR3 sequence reads: CATSRGSFPAQYF. Written as DNA, the CDR3 is TGTGCCACCAGCAGAGGTAGTTTTCCCGCTCAGTACTTC.

This chain uses TRBV5-1 with TRBJ2-3; 8 bases are shared with TRBD2. Germline CDR1 reads SGHRS; CDR2 reads YFSETQ. This CDR3 comprises 16 residues. J lost 2 bases, V lost 1 base, and 6 bases had no gene match. The CDR3 bases are TGCGCCAGCAGCTTGAGCCGGGGGGGGTACACAGATACGCAGTATTTT. Amino acids: CASSLSRGGYTDTQYF.

The CDR3 loop is CASSHYTGGRYEQYF. The DNA of the CDR3 is TGTGCCAGCAGCCATTATACCGGGGGCAGGTACGAGCAGTACTTC. The chain recombines TRBV7-2 with TRBJ2-5; D tentatively fits TRBD1 or TRBD2 (6 bases each). The assigned J gene may be wrong: the sequence end matches TRBJ2-7 better. Looked up from germline, CDR1 is SGHTA and CDR2 is FQGNSA. CDR3 length: 15 residues.

The table lists this clonotype with a few counts. The chain has TRBV29-1 and TRBJ2-1; 10 nucleotides match TRBD1. The J segment lost 6 bases and the V segment lost 6 bases, leaving 5 bases of the junction unmatched. The CDR3 totals 13 residues. CDR1 and CDR2 from the germline V gene are SQVTM and ANQGSEA. Here the CDR3 reads CSVWDRGSNEQFF. The DNA for the CDR3 is TGCAGCGTATGGGACAGGGGCAGCAATGAGCAGTTCTTC.

This clonotype was picked up a small number of times. This sequence joins TRBV20-1 and TRBJ1-2; the D is unclear. Trimming pared 0 bases from V and 6 bases from J, leaving 11 bases between. The CDR3 contains 13 residues. The germline V gene encodes CDR1 DFQATT and CDR2 SNEGSKA (reference sequence). The CDR3: CSARDIEGDGYTF. The CDR3 DNA reads as TGCAGTGCTAGAGATATCGAGGGAGATGGCTACACCTTC.